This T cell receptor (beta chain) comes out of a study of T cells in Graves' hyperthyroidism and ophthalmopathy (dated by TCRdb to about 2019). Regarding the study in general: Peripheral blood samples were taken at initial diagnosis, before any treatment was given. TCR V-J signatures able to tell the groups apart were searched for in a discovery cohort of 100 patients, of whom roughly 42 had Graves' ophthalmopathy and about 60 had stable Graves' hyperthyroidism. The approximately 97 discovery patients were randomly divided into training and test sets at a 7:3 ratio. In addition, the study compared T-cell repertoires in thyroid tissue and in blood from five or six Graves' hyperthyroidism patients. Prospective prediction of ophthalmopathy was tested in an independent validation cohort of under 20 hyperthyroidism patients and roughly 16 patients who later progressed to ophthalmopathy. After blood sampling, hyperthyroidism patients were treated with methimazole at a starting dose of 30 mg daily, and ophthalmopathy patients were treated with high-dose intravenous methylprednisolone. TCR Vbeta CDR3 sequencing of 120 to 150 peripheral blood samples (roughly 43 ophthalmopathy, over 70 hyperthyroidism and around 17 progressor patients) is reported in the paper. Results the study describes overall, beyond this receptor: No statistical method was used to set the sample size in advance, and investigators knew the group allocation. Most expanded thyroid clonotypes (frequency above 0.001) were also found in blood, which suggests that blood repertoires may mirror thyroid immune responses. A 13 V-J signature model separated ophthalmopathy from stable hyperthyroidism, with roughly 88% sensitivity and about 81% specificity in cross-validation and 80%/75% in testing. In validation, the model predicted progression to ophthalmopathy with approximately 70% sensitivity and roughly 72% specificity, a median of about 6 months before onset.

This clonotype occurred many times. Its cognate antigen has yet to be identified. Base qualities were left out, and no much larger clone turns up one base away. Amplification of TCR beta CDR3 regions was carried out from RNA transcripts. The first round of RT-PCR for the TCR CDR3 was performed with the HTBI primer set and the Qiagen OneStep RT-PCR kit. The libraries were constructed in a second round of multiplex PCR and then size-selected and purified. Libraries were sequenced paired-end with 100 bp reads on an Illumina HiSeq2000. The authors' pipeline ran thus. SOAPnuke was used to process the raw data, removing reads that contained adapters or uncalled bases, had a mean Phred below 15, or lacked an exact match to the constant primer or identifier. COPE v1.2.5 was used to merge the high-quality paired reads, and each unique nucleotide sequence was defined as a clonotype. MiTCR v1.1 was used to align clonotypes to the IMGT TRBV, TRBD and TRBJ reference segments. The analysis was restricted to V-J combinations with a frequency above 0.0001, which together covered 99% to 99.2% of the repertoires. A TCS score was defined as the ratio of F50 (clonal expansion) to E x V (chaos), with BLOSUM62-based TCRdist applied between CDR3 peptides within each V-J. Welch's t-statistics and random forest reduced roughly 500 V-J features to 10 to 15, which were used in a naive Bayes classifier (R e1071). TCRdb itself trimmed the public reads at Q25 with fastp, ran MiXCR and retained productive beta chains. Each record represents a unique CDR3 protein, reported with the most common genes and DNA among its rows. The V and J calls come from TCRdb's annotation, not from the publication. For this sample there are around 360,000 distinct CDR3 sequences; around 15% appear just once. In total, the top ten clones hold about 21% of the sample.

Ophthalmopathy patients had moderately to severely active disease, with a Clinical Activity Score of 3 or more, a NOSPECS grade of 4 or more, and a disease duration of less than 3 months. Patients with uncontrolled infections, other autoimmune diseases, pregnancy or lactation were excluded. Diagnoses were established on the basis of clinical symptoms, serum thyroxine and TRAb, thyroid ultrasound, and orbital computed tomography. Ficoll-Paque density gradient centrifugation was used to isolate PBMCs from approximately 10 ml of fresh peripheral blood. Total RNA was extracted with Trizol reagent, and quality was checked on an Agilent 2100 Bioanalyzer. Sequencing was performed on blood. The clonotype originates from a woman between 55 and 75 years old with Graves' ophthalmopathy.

The CDR3 is CASSQTGVQPQHF. Read as DNA, the sequence is TGTGCCAGCAGTCAAACAGGGGTTCAGCCCCAGCATTTT. The sequence joins TRBV11-2 to TRBJ1-5; the central 7 bases match TRBD1. Inclusive of the bounding cysteine and phenylalanine, the CDR3 is 13 residues long. Just CDR3 DNA is preserved here, 39 bases in frame from base 1. The germline V and J ends show losses of 6 bases and 6 bases respectively, and no gene match explains 5 bases of the junction. CDR1 and CDR2 (SGHAT, FQNNGV) derive from the germline V gene.